The next 29 T cell receptor beta chains were all read from a single sample in a study of blood T cell repertoires in COVID-19. The data were produced by immunoSEQ multiplex PCR, yet TCRdb's version contains in-frame clones alone and is incomplete. The table shows roughly 120,000 clones, with roughly 80% occurring only once. The sample consisted of peripheral blood. These receptors were obtained from a man between 65 and 80 years old with acute or convalescent COVID-19.

The chain carries TRBV9 and TRBJ1-1; tentatively, D is TRBD1 (5 bases). Per germline, CDR1 SGDLS and CDR2 YYNGEE. V was cut by 2 bases and J by 1 base, with 12 bases left in between. This CDR3 spans 15 amino acids. CDR3 residues: CASSVELGGNTEAFF. CDR3 DNA sequence: TGTGCCAGCAGCGTCGAGCTCGGGGGGAACACTGAAGCTTTCTTT.

The chain uses TRBV27 and TRBJ1-2; 10 bases match TRBD1. The ends lost 6 bases at V and 8 bases at J; junction bases unmatched: 12. The CDR3 sequence is 15 residues long. Germline CDR1 MNHEY, CDR2 SMNVEV (reference sequence). DNA of the CDR3: TGTGCCAGCAGGCCATTCGGACAGGGGGTAGAGGGCTACACCTTC. Its protein is CASRPFGQGVEGYTF.

This chain's CDR3 is CATTEGDLRSPLHF. CDR3 bases: TGCGCCACAACCGAGGGGGATTTGAGGTCACCCCTCCACTTT. The gene calls are TRBV5-1 and TRBJ1-6; D is perhaps TRBD1 (6 bases). The CDR3 loop spans 14 amino acids. Germline CDR1 SGHRS, CDR2 YFSETQ. The ends were cut back, 9 bases at V and 10 bases at J, with 20 bases in the middle.

The rearrangement links TRBV11-2 to TRBJ1-2, with 8 bases identical to TRBD1. The V segment lost 0 bases and the J segment 4 bases; nucleotides outside the gene matches: 7. CDR3 length: 16 residues. CDR1 and CDR2 from the germline V gene are SGHAT and FQNNGV. In nucleotides, the CDR3 is TGTGCCAGCAGCTTAGATTCGGGACAGGTGTTCTATGGCTACACCTTC. Protein: CASSLDSGQVFYGYTF.

The chain has TRBV29-1 and TRBJ2-7; no reliable D call. The length of the CDR3 is 12 residues. With 4 bases removed from V and 3 bases from J, the gap between germline ends came to 10 bases. The germline V gene encodes CDR1 SQVTM and CDR2 ANQGSEA. CDR3 loop: CSVVQVNYEQYF. CDR3 DNA sequence: TGCAGCGTTGTGCAGGTAAACTACGAGCAGTACTTC.

The chain joins TRBV18 to TRBJ2-5; D call uncertain. CDR3 length: 14 residues. CDR1 is KGHSH and CDR2 is LQKENI in the germline V gene. Trimming pared 3 bases from V and 5 bases from J, leaving 13 bases between. CDR3 sequence: CASSPIGGGETQYF. In DNA, the CDR3 is TGTGCCAGCTCACCGATTGGTGGCGGCGAGACCCAGTACTTC.

CDR3 sequence: CASSSAETSYNEQFF. As DNA, the CDR3 is TGTGCCAGCAGTTCAGCGGAGACCTCCTACAATGAGCAGTTCTTC. The chain recombines TRBV6-2 or TRBV6-3 with TRBJ2-1; TRBD2 is a possible D gene (5 bases). Deletions cut 4 bases from V and 0 bases from J, with 10 bases between. CDR1 and CDR2 from the germline V gene are MNHEY and SVGEGT. The CDR3 runs to 15 residues.

V and J are TRBV6-2 or TRBV6-3 and TRBJ2-1; D is perhaps TRBD1 (6 bases). Germline V gives CDR1 MNHEY, CDR2 SVGEGT. The CDR3 has 15 amino acids. Trimming took off 2 bases at V and 0 bases at J, with 8 bases between the two ends. The CDR3 is CASSYGQRSYNEQFF. CDR3 nucleotides: TGTGCCAGCAGTTACGGACAGCGCTCCTACAATGAGCAGTTCTTC.

J is TRBJ2-5 and V is TRBV5-1; D perhaps matches TRBD1 (6 bases). In germline, CDR1 is SGHRS, CDR2 YFSETQ. The CDR3 consists of 13 residues. The germline V and J ends were trimmed by 4 bases and 5 bases, with 12 bases remaining between them. Here the CDR3 reads CASSPRTAETQYF. The CDR3 DNA reads TGCGCCAGCAGCCCAAGGACAGCGGAGACCCAGTACTTC.

This chain connects TRBV3-1 (or the pseudogene TRBV3-2) to TRBJ1-1, with a possible D match to TRBD1 (6 bases). The V and J ends lost 0 bases and 7 bases respectively, with 15 bases between them. Per the germline V gene, CDR1 is LGHDT and CDR2 is YNNKEL (reference sequence). CDR3 length: 15 residues. CDR3 bases: TGTGCCAGCAGCCAAGACCTGGTCAGGGGCGGTGAAGCTTTCTTT. It specifies CASSQDLVRGGEAFF.

The V call is TRBV11-1, the J call TRBJ2-2, with 7 bases matching TRBD1. CDR1 is SGHAT, CDR2 FQDESV, per germline (reference sequence). This CDR3 is built from 14 residues. Trimming took 10 bases from V and 0 from J; bases not matched to a gene: 5. The CDR3 bases are TGTGCCATCCTACAGGGGCCGAACACCGGGGAGCTGTTTTTT. Amino acid sequence: CAILQGPNTGELFF.

This clone appeared once. J is TRBJ1-1 and V is TRBV7-2; TRBD1 agrees at 7 bases. Trimming at V came to 5 bases and at J to 12 bases, leaving 12 bases not matched to a gene. CDR1 SGHTA and CDR2 FQGNSA come from the germline V gene. This CDR3 spans 13 amino acids. CDR3 loop: CASSPYRGIGTFF. CDR3 DNA: TGTGCCAGCAGCCCTTACAGGGGTATAGGAACTTTCTTT.

The chain links TRBV11-3 to TRBJ2-1; D gene ambiguous. V shed 5 bases and J shed 6 bases, with 8 bases lying between them. Germline CDR1 is SGHNT and CDR2 is YENEEA. The CDR3 runs 12 residues. Written as DNA, the CDR3 is TGTGCCAGCAGCGACACTGCCAATGAGCAGTTCTTC. Translated: CASSDTANEQFF.

This chain links TRBV15 with TRBJ1-6; 7 bases align to TRBD1. The CDR3 is 13 amino acids. Germline V lookup: CDR1 LNHNV, CDR2 YYDKDF (reference sequence). V was pared by 6 bases and J by 11 bases, with 7 bases of the junction left unmatched. This CDR3 is CATRIKTGTPLHF. In DNA form, the CDR3 reads TGTGCCACCAGAATTAAGACAGGGACACCCCTCCACTTT.

The V call is TRBV27, the J call TRBJ1-2; TRBD1 agrees at 10 bases. This CDR3 is 15 amino acids long. The ends lost 4 bases at V and 8 bases at J; junction bases unmatched: 10. In germline, CDR1 is MNHEY, CDR2 SMNVEV (reference sequence). CDR3 sequence (DNA): TGTGCCAGCAGTTCTAATCACCGGGACAGGGGAGGCTACACCTTC. This encodes CASSSNHRDRGGYTF.

This clone appeared once. The gene calls are TRBV2 and TRBJ1-5; 8 bases align to TRBD1. The CDR3 spans 14 residues. Germline V gene sequence: CDR1 SNHLY, CDR2 FYNNEI. V shed 8 bases, J shed 6 bases, and the junction held 9 bases outside the gene matches. CDR3 region: CASGQGVAIQPQHF. The CDR3 coding sequence is TGTGCCAGCGGACAGGGTGTCGCAATTCAGCCCCAGCATTTT.

The V gene is TRBV19, the J gene TRBJ1-5; D may be TRBD1 (5 bases). CDR1 is LNHDA, CDR2 SQIVND, per germline (reference sequence). V was shortened by 4 bases and J by 6 bases, with 16 bases between the two germline ends. The CDR3 is made up of 15 amino acids. The CDR3 DNA reads TGTGCCAGTAGTAGCCGTGTAGGGGAAGTTCAGCCCCAGCATTTT. Its translation: CASSSRVGEVQPQHF.

V is TRBV27 and J is TRBJ2-3, with 13 nucleotides matching TRBD2. The length of the CDR3 is 18 residues. V lost 4 bases to trimming and J lost 5 bases; unmatched junction nucleotides: 12. CDR1 and CDR2 (germline): MNHEY, SMNVEV (reference sequence). For the CDR3, the DNA is TGTGCCAGCAGTTACCAATTCACTAGCGGGAGGGCCGGAGATACGCAGTATTTT. Protein product: CASSYQFTSGRAGDTQYF.

The rearrangement links TRBV7-9 to TRBJ2-6; D is unresolved. This CDR3 contains 15 residues. The V and J ends lost 2 bases and 0 bases respectively, with 5 bases between them. The germline CDR1 and CDR2 sequences are SEHNR and FQNEAQ (reference sequence). The CDR3 nucleotides are TGTGCCAGCAGCTTACTCAGCTCTGGGGCCAACGTCCTGACTTTC. Amino acid sequence: CASSLLSSGANVLTF.

The chain combines TRBV9 with TRBJ1-2; D is possibly TRBD1 (5 bases). CDR3 length: 13 amino acids. The germline V gene encodes CDR1 SGDLS and CDR2 YYNGEE. Trimming stripped 4 bases from V and 7 bases from J, with 14 bases between. The CDR3 nucleotides are TGTGCCAGCAGCCCTGGAGGGGCCGCTGGCTACACCTTC. This codes for CASSPGGAAGYTF.

This clone has at least ten counts. The gene calls are TRBV5-4 and TRBJ1-1, with TRBD1 as a possible D gene (5 bases). V was shortened by 4 bases and J by 1 base, with 14 bases between the two germline ends. Germline CDR1 and CDR2: SGHNT and YYREEE (reference sequence). The CDR3 runs to 15 residues. CDR3 sequence: CASSQGHAQNTEAFF. The CDR3, as DNA: TGTGCCAGCAGCCAAGGACACGCGCAGAACACTGAAGCTTTCTTT.

The chain carries TRBV12-3 or TRBV12-4 and TRBJ2-5; D is unclear. Trimming removed 6 bases at V and 4 bases at J, with 12 bases between. The CDR3 loop spans 13 amino acids. The CDR3 loop is CASSLGMRETQYF. CDR3 DNA sequence: TGTGCCAGCAGCCTAGGTATGCGAGAGACCCAGTACTTC.

V is TRBV5-4 and J is TRBJ2-7; D is perhaps TRBD1 (5 bases). This CDR3 has 12 residues. CDR1 and CDR2 from the germline V gene are SGHNT and YYREEE (reference sequence). Trimming shortened V by 0 bases and J by 9 bases, and 10 bases separated the two germline ends. The CDR3 coding sequence is TGTGCCAGCAGCTTGGACGGTAGGGGGCAGTACTTC. Its protein product is CASSLDGRGQYF.

This sequence joins TRBV19 and TRBJ1-6, with 7 positions matching TRBD1. Per germline, CDR1 LNHDA and CDR2 SQIVND (reference sequence). The CDR3 sequence is 15 residues long. V dropped 6 bases and J dropped 4; count of bases not matched to a gene: 6. The CDR3 coding sequence is TGTGCCAGTAGACCCCGGACAGGTTATAATTCACCCCTCCACTTT. As protein: CASRPRTGYNSPLHF.

This rearrangement joins TRBV19 to TRBJ2-7, with D perhaps matching TRBD1 (6 bases). This CDR3 has 16 amino acids. Trimming shortened V by 5 bases and J by 0 bases, and 17 bases separated the two germline ends. The germline CDR1 and CDR2 sequences are LNHDA and SQIVND (reference sequence). The CDR3 bases are TGTGCCAGTAGTCCCCCGCGGGTGGGGGCCTCCTACGAGCAGTACTTC. It yields the protein CASSPPRVGASYEQYF.

The chain recombines TRBV19 with TRBJ2-7, with 7 bases lining up with TRBD1. The CDR3 has 12 amino acids. V lost 4 bases, J lost 6 bases, and 3 bases stayed unmatched. Germline V lookup: CDR1 LNHDA, CDR2 SQIVND (reference sequence). Written as DNA, the CDR3 is TGTGCCAGTAGTAAACAGGGGTCCGAGCAGTACTTC. Encoded protein: CASSKQGSEQYF. Full variable domain (outside the CDR3, taken from reference TRBV19 and TRBJ2-7): DGGITQSPKYLFRKEGQNVTLSCEQNLNHDAMYWYRQDPGQGLRLIYYSQIVNDFQKGDIAEGYSVSREKKESFPLTVTSAQKNPTAFYLCASSKQGSEQYFGPGTRLTVT.

The chain recombines TRBV5-6 with TRBJ1-2, with 10 bases identical to TRBD1. Germline V gene data show CDR1 as SGHDT and CDR2 as YYEEEE. The CDR3 sequence is 13 residues long. The V and J ends lost 5 bases and 2 bases, in that order; junction bases with no gene match: 0. The DNA of the CDR3 is TGTGCCAGCAGGGGACAGGGGAACTATGGCTACACCTTC. Residues: CASRGQGNYGYTF.

V usage is TRBV7-9 and J usage is TRBJ2-3, with TRBD2 identical over 9 bases. The trim removed 7 bases at V and 4 bases at J, leaving 18 bases unmatched. The CDR3 runs to 18 residues. The V gene's germline CDR1 is SEHNR and CDR2 FQNEAQ (reference sequence). The CDR3: CASTYTSGRFGSADTQYF. As DNA, the CDR3 is TGTGCCAGCACCTACACTAGCGGGCGATTTGGTAGCGCAGATACGCAGTATTTT.

V and J are TRBV6-5 and TRBJ1-6, with 8 bases lining up with TRBD1. V lost 2 bases and J lost 14; bases outside the gene matches: 8. The length of the CDR3 is 14 residues. Germline-derived CDR1 and CDR2 are MNHEY and SVGAGI. DNA for the CDR3: TGTGCCAGCAGTTACGGCCAGGGGGCTCGATCCCTCCACTTT. This codes for CASSYGQGARSLHF.